A single sample is the source of the 29 T cell receptor beta chains below, sequenced in a study of CD8 T cells in ankylosing spondylitis (dated by TCRdb to the late 2010s). Library prep was done by 5' RACE. Sequencing used an Illumina MiSeq. The public reads were reprocessed in TCRdb via fastp at Q25 and MiXCR, keeping in-frame beta chains. Every distinct CDR3 protein forms one entry, paired with its most common genes and DNA. The sample yields over 25,000 distinct CDR3 sequences; 13% to 15% were counted once. Of the sample, 36% falls within the top ten clones. Sequenced sample: blood. These receptor sequences come from a male donor with ankylosing spondylitis or in good health (not recorded which).

The V gene is TRBV4-2, the J gene TRBJ2-7; D is ambiguous. Germline assignment: CDR1 LGHNA and CDR2 YNFKEQ. Trimming pared 0 bases from V and 1 base from J, leaving 10 bases between. This CDR3 region has 15 residues. CDR3 region: CASSQDHRHSYEQYV. The CDR3 nucleotides are TGTGCCAGCAGCCAAGATCATAGACATTCCTACGAGCAGTACGTC.

This clonotype was found a few times. J is TRBJ1-4 and V is TRBV12-3 or TRBV12-4; 7 positions agree with TRBD1. The CDR3 consists of 14 residues. J lost 4 bases, V lost 6 bases, and 5 bases had no gene match. This CDR3 reads CASSQGGLNEKLFF. The CDR3 DNA is TGTGCCAGCAGCCAGGGGGGACTTAATGAAAAACTGTTTTTT.

There are a few counts of this clonotype. This sequence joins TRBV5-1 and TRBJ2-1, with 7 bases aligning to TRBD1. V dropped 4 bases and J dropped 10; count of bases not matched to a gene: 14. There are 15 residues in the CDR3. Germline lookup yields CDR1 SGHRS and CDR2 YFSETQ. CDR3 DNA: TGCGCCAGCAGCACCGGAACAGGGGATCTCGACGAGCAGTTCTTC. Its translation is CASSTGTGDLDEQFF.

This clonotype was counted ten times or more. The chain has TRBV3-1 and TRBJ2-6; no definite D call. V lost 4 bases to trimming and J lost 8 bases, with 9 bases between them. Germline-derived CDR1 and CDR2 are LGHDT and YNNKEL (reference sequence). This CDR3 is built from 13 residues. The CDR3 protein is CASSPDSSNVLTF. For the CDR3, the DNA is TGTGCCAGCAGCCCCGACTCTTCCAACGTCCTGACTTTC.

The J gene is TRBJ2-3, the V gene TRBV9; 9 bases align to TRBD2. V shed 1 base and J 5 bases; nucleotides not matched to a gene: 8. CDR1 is SGDLS, CDR2 YYNGEE, per germline. The CDR3 length is 16 residues. The CDR3, as DNA: TGTGCCAGCAGCGTAAACGCGGGGGGGAGGGGAGATACGCAGTATTTT. Encoded protein: CASSVNAGGRGDTQYF.

This clonotype occurred a few times. The chain is built from TRBV5-1 and TRBJ2-7; TRBD2 matches 9 bases. V lost 7 bases to trimming and J lost 5 bases; unmatched junction nucleotides: 16. The germline V gene has CDR1 SGHRS and CDR2 YFSETQ. CDR3 length equals 16 residues. CDR3 region: CASEPGGASGTNEQYF. The CDR3 bases are TGCGCCAGCGAACCAGGCGGGGCTAGCGGGACCAACGAGCAGTACTTC.

This clonotype was counted a few times. The genes are TRBV7-2 and TRBJ2-3; D gene uncertain. This CDR3 has 12 residues. The V gene's germline CDR1 is SGHTA and CDR2 FQGNSA. Trimming removed 1 base at V and 4 bases at J, with 3 bases between. CDR3 sequence reads: CASSLESDTQYF. DNA for the CDR3: TGTGCCAGCAGCTTAGAATCAGATACGCAGTATTTT.

The chain links TRBV25-1 to TRBJ2-2, with 11 bases that match TRBD1. Germline V lookup: CDR1 MGHDK, CDR2 SYGVNS. J gave up 6 bases and V 2 bases, and 5 bases lay outside the gene matches. This CDR3 region has 16 residues. DNA of the CDR3: TGTGCCAGCAGTGAACAGGGGACAGGGGGACCCGGGGAGCTGTTTTTT. Protein: CASSEQGTGGPGELFF.

By sample share, this clonotype is medium-sized. The V call is TRBV5-1, the J call TRBJ2-5; 7 positions agree with TRBD2. The CDR3 loop spans 14 amino acids. Unmatched junction bases numbered 7, after V lost 4 bases and J lost 4 bases. Per germline, CDR1 SGHRS and CDR2 YFSETQ. The CDR3 spells CASSVSTSSETQYF. DNA for the CDR3: TGCGCCAGCAGCGTTTCGACTAGCTCAGAGACCCAGTACTTC.

This clonotype has more than one count but fewer than ten. The chain employs TRBV7-9 and TRBJ1-2; unclear D gene. The CDR3 contains 13 residues. V lost 1 base and J 6 bases, leaving 9 bases between the germline ends. Germline V gene sequence: CDR1 SEHNR, CDR2 FQNEAQ (reference sequence). CDR3 residues: CASSLVADDGYTF. In nucleotides, the CDR3 is TGTGCCAGCAGCTTAGTGGCGGATGATGGCTACACCTTC.

The chain is built from TRBV7-2 and TRBJ2-1; D may be TRBD2 (5 bases). The CDR3 covers 12 residues. Trimming left V 4 bases short and J 9 bases short, with 10 bases between. Germline V lookup: CDR1 SGHTA, CDR2 FQGNSA. Written as DNA, the CDR3 is TGTGCCAGCAGCTCGGACTCCCCTGAGCAGTTCTTC. Translation: CASSSDSPEQFF.

The J gene is TRBJ2-3, the V gene TRBV20-1; 8 bases are a match to TRBD2. Trimming took 6 bases from V and 0 from J; bases not matched to a gene: 5. Germline V lookup: CDR1 DFQATT, CDR2 SNEGSKA (reference sequence). The CDR3 is 14 amino acids. The CDR3 coding sequence is TGCAGTGCAGAACTAGCGGCTAGCACAGATACGCAGTATTTT. Amino acid sequence: CSAELAASTDTQYF.

The V and J genes are TRBV24-1 and TRBJ2-2; D call uncertain. Trimming took 4 bases from V and 1 from J, leaving 12 bases between them. The V gene's germline CDR1 is KGHDR and CDR2 SFDVKD. This CDR3 is built from 16 residues. The CDR3 DNA follows: TGTGCCACCAGTGACTTAGGACGGATGAACACCGGGGAGCTGTTTTTT. Protein sequence: CATSDLGRMNTGELFF.

This clonotype is classed as medium-sized (0.01 to 0.1%). V is TRBV20-1 and J is TRBJ2-1, with D maybe TRBD1 (5 bases). CDR3 length: 16 residues. With 4 bases removed from V and 0 bases from J, the gap between germline ends came to 16 bases. Germline CDR1 is DFQATT and CDR2 is SNEGSKA (reference sequence). The CDR3 coding sequence is TGCAGTGCTACCAACCAGGGAAAAAGCTCCTACAATGAGCAGTTCTTC. Translating it yields CSATNQGKSSYNEQFF.

The chain combines TRBV7-9 with TRBJ2-2; the D gene could be TRBD1 or TRBD2 (6 bases each). V dropped 5 bases and J dropped 0 bases, with 10 bases sitting between them. This CDR3 contains 15 residues. The germline gives CDR1 SEHNR, CDR2 FQNEAQ (reference sequence). In DNA form, the CDR3 reads TGTGCCAGCAGCAGGGGGGCTACGAACACCGGGGAGCTGTTTTTT. Translation: CASSRGATNTGELFF.

This clonotype has a handful of counts. V is TRBV29-1 and J is TRBJ2-1, with TRBD2 matching over 10 bases. CDR1 is SQVTM, CDR2 ANQGSEA, per germline. V lost 3 bases to trimming and J lost 10 bases; unmatched junction nucleotides: 6. The CDR3 covers 13 residues. The CDR3 DNA follows: TGCAGCGTTGAGATAGCGGGGGGCGGGGAGCAGTTCTTC. This encodes CSVEIAGGGEQFF.

The chain has TRBV28 and TRBJ1-4, with 7 positions matching TRBD1. The CDR3 has 15 amino acids. CDR1 and CDR2 from the germline V gene are MDHEN and SYDVKM. The ends lost 6 bases at V and 5 bases at J; junction bases unmatched: 9. The CDR3 loop is CASSHLEQGNEKLFF. In DNA, the CDR3 is TGTGCCAGCAGCCACCTGGAACAGGGGAATGAAAAACTGTTTTTT.

This clonotype appeared a few times. This chain connects TRBV29-1 to TRBJ1-3; D is unresolved. Per the germline V gene, CDR1 is SQVTM and CDR2 is ANQGSEA. The ends were cut back, 1 base at V and 0 bases at J, with 13 bases in the middle. The CDR3 loop spans 16 amino acids. The CDR3 region is CSVEVGNLFSGNTIYF. The CDR3 DNA follows: TGCAGCGTTGAAGTGGGGAACCTGTTCTCTGGAAACACCATATATTTT.

This clonotype showed up just a few times. The CDR3 spells CASSPGGGRNEKLFF. Here the CDR3 DNA reads TGTGCCAGCAGCCCGGGGGGCGGGAGAAATGAAAAACTGTTTTTT. The chain is built from TRBV7-2 and TRBJ1-4; D possibly corresponds to TRBD1 (6 bases). The CDR3 totals 15 residues. The germline CDR1 and CDR2 sequences are SGHTA and FQGNSA. The V and J ends lost 5 bases and 5 bases respectively, with 15 bases between them.

This chain uses TRBV28 with TRBJ1-1; D remains ambiguous. Germline V gene data show CDR1 as MDHEN and CDR2 as SYDVKM. V lost 3 bases, J lost 4 bases, and 9 bases lay in between. The CDR3 sequence is 13 residues long. CDR3 DNA: TGTGCCAGCAGTTTGGGATCGCTCACTGAAGCTTTCTTT. It translates to CASSLGSLTEAFF.

This clonotype was seen only a few times. V usage is TRBV20-1 and J usage is TRBJ2-3; D is tentatively TRBD1 or TRBD2 (5 bases each). Per the germline V gene, CDR1 is DFQATT and CDR2 is SNEGSKA (reference sequence). The CDR3 length is 16 residues. Trimming stripped 4 bases from V and 0 bases from J, with 17 bases between. The CDR3, as DNA: TGCAGTGCTACCCCAGGGAGCGTCCCTAGCACAGATACGCAGTATTTT. Translation: CSATPGSVPSTDTQYF.

V and J are TRBV12-3 or TRBV12-4 and TRBJ2-1, with TRBD2 matching over 8 bases. CDR3 length equals 15 residues. V dropped 8 bases and J dropped 9; count of bases not matched to a gene: 15. The CDR3 nucleotides are TGTGCCAGCGCGCCCGGGACTAGGTCGTTTAGTGAGCAGTTCTTC. This encodes CASAPGTRSFSEQFF.

The chain couples TRBV7-9 to TRBJ1-4; no firm D call. The CDR3 is 14 amino acids. V dropped 2 bases and J dropped 8 bases, with 12 bases sitting between them. From germline, CDR1 is SEHNR and CDR2 FQNEAQ (reference sequence). CDR3 DNA: TGTGCCAGCAGCTTAACCGGGGTGTCGGAAAAACTGTTTTTT. This encodes CASSLTGVSEKLFF.

This clonotype has more than one count but fewer than ten. V usage is TRBV27 and J usage is TRBJ1-6; a possible D gene is TRBD1 (6 bases). Germline lookup yields CDR1 MNHEY and CDR2 SMNVEV (reference sequence). The CDR3 runs 13 residues. V lost 4 bases and J lost 10, with 11 bases in between. The DNA for the CDR3 is TGTGCCAGCAGTTCACTACAGGGATCACCCCTCCACTTT. This codes for CASSSLQGSPLHF.

The chain employs TRBV28 and TRBJ1-5, with D perhaps matching TRBD1 (6 bases). CDR3 length equals 13 residues. V lost 5 bases, J lost 13 bases, and 18 bases lay in between. Germline loops: CDR1 MDHEN, CDR2 SYDVKM. CDR3 coding DNA: TGTGCCAGCAGTCCCCCCGGACAGCGGGGTCAGCATTTT. The encoded protein is CASSPPGQRGQHF.

The chain couples TRBV12-3 or TRBV12-4 to TRBJ1-4, with 10 bases that match TRBD1. CDR3 length: 14 residues. V lost 6 bases and J lost 4; bases outside the gene matches: 2. The CDR3 sequence is CASSRTGGNEKLFF. CDR3 coding DNA: TGTGCCAGCAGCCGGACAGGGGGTAATGAAAAACTGTTTTTT.

The chain is built from TRBV7-2 and TRBJ2-1, with D perhaps given as TRBD1 or TRBD2 (7 bases each). V lost 7 bases and J lost 7, with 17 bases in between. The germline CDR1 and CDR2 sequences are SGHTA and FQGNSA. CDR3 length equals 14 residues. CDR3 DNA: TGTGCCAGCAACCCCCGCAGGGGGGGAAATGAGCAGTTCTTC. It specifies CASNPRRGGNEQFF. Filled out from reference TRBV7-2 and TRBJ2-1, the complete variable domain reads GAGVSQSPSNKVTEKGKDVELRCDPISGHTALYWYRQSLGQGLEFLIYFQGNSAPDKSGLPSDRFSAERTGGSVSTLTIQRTQQEDSAVYLCASNPRRGGNEQFFGPGTRLTVL.

The chain is built from TRBV12-3 or TRBV12-4 and TRBJ2-2, with TRBD2 matching over 8 bases. The V gene end was trimmed by 6 bases and the J gene end by 7 bases; junction bases not matched to a gene: 7. This CDR3 comprises 14 residues. The CDR3 sequence is CASRGGGRLGELFF. The CDR3 bases are TGTGCCAGCAGGGGGGGCGGGAGGCTCGGGGAGCTGTTTTTT.

V is TRBV14 and J is TRBJ2-7; D not certain. The length of the CDR3 is 12 residues. Trimming shortened V by 1 base and J by 3 bases, and 4 bases separated the two germline ends. CDR1 and CDR2 (germline): SGHDN, FVKESK. The CDR3 region has the DNA TGTGCCAGCAGCCAAGGACTCTACGAGCAGTACTTC. Translating it yields CASSQGLYEQYF.